This T cell receptor beta chain was documented in a study of T cell responses to AZD1222 COVID-19 vaccine (dated by TCRdb to about 2021). Notes on the research overall: AZD1222 recipients with second doses at about 4 weeks or about 12 weeks were pooled, because spike-specific TCR depth and breadth did not differ between schedules. TCR sequencing was performed for 233 trial participants, of whom about 200 were given two doses of AZD1222 and around 26 were given two doses of MenACWY control vaccine. Trial participants were enrolled into age subgroups of 18-55, 56-69 and 70-plus years, which contained 148, 28 and 57 TCR-sequenced participants, respectively.

The intended sense of this specimen's time point label: baseline before first vaccination. Samples from vaccinated people were obtained from the UK trials COV001 and COV002, which included a single-blind randomized controlled phase 2/3 trial of AZD1222 (ChAdOx1 nCoV-19) in healthy adults. For TCRbeta chain sequencing, PBMC samples were collected from trial participants at day 0 and at day 28 after the second dose. The CDR3 regions of human TCRbeta chains were subjected to immunosequencing. As for the original processing: Repertoire TCRs were matched against a reference library of SARS-CoV-2-specific TCRs generated with the MIRA antigen-specificity platform. Breadth was defined as the fraction of unique TCRs that were SARS-CoV-2-associated, and depth was defined as the fraction of total T cells that were SARS-CoV-2-associated. Using the MIRA data, every spike-specific TCR was mapped to the spike region that the TCR reacted to and assigned to either a CD4 or a CD8 class. Log10-transformed breadth and depth values were compared by one-way ANOVA with Sidak's multiple comparisons tests. Here the immuneACCESS table is served through TCRdb, limited to in-frame sequences with V and J called. Missing clones are a known gap in these copies; in checked studies unresolved V genes cover under half, and the rest lacks a known reason. That table furnishes V, J and clone size, whereas the DNA furnished D and trimming. This sample comprises about 98,000 clones, around 87% of them detected only once. The top ten clones comprise around 5% of the sample.

For this clone: What antigen it recognizes has not been identified. Qualities for individual bases were not recorded, and no much larger clone is one base off.

Reading from cysteine to phenylalanine, the CDR3 counts 16 amino acids. The kept DNA is CDR3 alone, 48 bases in frame from the first base. Based on the germline V gene, the CDR1 and CDR2 sequences are MNHNS and SASEGT. Ends trimmed: V by 4 bases, J by 0 bases; bases unmatched to a gene: 4. What the work shows at the level of the full study, not this receptor alone: After two AZD1222 doses, both the breadth and the depth of spike-specific TCRs were significantly higher than at day 0 and than in MenACWY recipients. Most participants were white British and females outnumbered males, and the authors suggested that clonal diversity may have been underestimated. Only five to seven AZD1222 recipients were SARS-CoV-2 seropositive at baseline, limiting conclusions about previously exposed vaccinees. Because no samples from the day 14 peak response were available, repertoires could be characterized only after the peak T cell response. The 56-69-year group was small, and its depth increase did not reach significance, likely because of low power. The whole spike protein was spanned by vaccine-associated CD4 TCRs, and dominant responses were seen in regions 160-218 and 743-854. Reportedly, close to half of the unique spike-specific TCRs recognized epitopes lying outside the regions that are mutated in the B.1.351 and B.1.1.7 variants.

The input for sequencing was peripheral blood, taken on day 0 of AZD1222 vaccination. This TCR came from an adult in good health. The sequence is built from TRBV6-1 and TRBJ1-5, and 9 bases in between align with TRBD1. In nucleotides, the sequence is TGTGCCAGCAGTGGCGGGACAGGGACTAGCAATCAGCCCCAGCATTTT. The resulting protein is CASSGGTGTSNQPQHF.